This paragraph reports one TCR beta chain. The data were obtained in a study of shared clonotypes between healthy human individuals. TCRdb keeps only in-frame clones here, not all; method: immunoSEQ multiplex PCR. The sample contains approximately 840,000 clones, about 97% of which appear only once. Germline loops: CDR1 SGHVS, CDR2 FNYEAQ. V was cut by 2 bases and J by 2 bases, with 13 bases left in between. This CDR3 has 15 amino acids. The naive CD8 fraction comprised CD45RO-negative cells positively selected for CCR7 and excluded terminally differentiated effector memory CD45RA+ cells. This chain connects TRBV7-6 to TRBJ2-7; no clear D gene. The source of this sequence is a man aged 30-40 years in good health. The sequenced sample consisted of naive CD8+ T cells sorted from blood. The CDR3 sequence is CASSLTAKHTYEQYF. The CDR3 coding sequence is TGTGCCAGCAGCTTAACGGCGAAACATACCTACGAGCAGTACTTC.